One and the same sample provided the 23 T cell receptor beta chains below, sequenced in a study of T cells in Graves' hyperthyroidism and ophthalmopathy. From RNA transcripts, TCR beta CDR3 regions were amplified. In the first-round RT-PCR of the TCR CDR3, the HTBI primer set was used. MiXCR was run by TCRdb on the multiplex PCR reads, yielding one entry per CDR3 protein. In the table there are a few hundred thousand distinct CDR3 sequences, about 15% of which are singletons. The material sequenced was blood. The receptors here all came from a woman aged 30 to 39 with Graves' hyperthyroidism.

This clonotype was detected ten times or more. The chain combines TRBV7-2 with TRBJ2-3; 7 bases are shared with TRBD2. Germline trimming cut 1 base from V and 0 bases from J; bases unmatched to any gene: 13. CDR3 length: 19 residues. Germline V gene sequence: CDR1 SGHTA, CDR2 FQGNSA. The CDR3 region has the DNA TGTGCCAGCAGCTTAGTTGTTCCAGCGGGATATGGTAGCACAGATACGCAGTATTTT. Its translation is CASSLVVPAGYGSTDTQYF. Supplemented by reference TRBV7-2 and TRBJ2-3, the full variable domain reads GAGVSQSPSNKVTEKGKDVELRCDPISGHTALYWYRQSLGQGLEFLIYFQGNSAPDKSGLPSDRFSAERTGGSVSTLTIQRTQQEDSAVYLCASSLVVPAGYGSTDTQYFGPGTRLTVL.

This clonotype was detected many times. V is TRBV13 and J is TRBJ2-7; D remains ambiguous. Germline values: CDR1 PRHDT, CDR2 FYEKMQ (reference sequence). The V gene lost 4 bases and the J gene lost 6 bases, with 28 bases spanning the gap. This CDR3 has 18 residues. CDR3 residues: CASSSTWSGGWRQGEQYF. CDR3 bases: TGTGCCAGCAGCTCAACATGGTCGGGCGGTTGGAGACAAGGCGAGCAGTACTTC. Drawing the rest from reference TRBV13 and TRBJ2-7, the complete variable domain is AAGVIQSPRHLIKEKRETATLKCYPIPRHDTVYWYQQGPGQDPQFLISFYEKMQSDKGSIPDRFSAQQFSDYHSELNMSSLELGDSALYFCASSSTWSGGWRQGEQYFGPGTRLTVT.

This clonotype was observed a handful of times. The gene calls are TRBV30 and TRBJ2-1, with TRBD2 identical over 12 bases. The CDR3 runs to 18 residues. After removal of 3 bases from V and 0 bases from J, the junction contained 9 bases not matched to a gene. CDR1 is GTSNPN, CDR2 SVGIG, per germline (reference sequence). CDR3 residues: CAWSRLAGATDSYNEQFF. The CDR3 nucleotides are TGTGCCTGGAGCCGACTAGCGGGGGCCACTGACTCCTACAATGAGCAGTTCTTC.

Many counts were recorded for this clonotype. The chain employs TRBV5-1 and TRBJ1-1; D uncertain. This CDR3 comprises 17 residues. V was pared by 1 base and J by 3 bases, with 19 bases between. Germline CDR1 is SGHRS and CDR2 is YFSETQ. CDR3 bases: TGCGCCAGCAGCTTGAATATTCGGGGAGGGTCACACACTGAAGCTTTCTTT. Translating it yields CASSLNIRGGSHTEAFF.

The chain uses TRBV9 and TRBJ2-1; a weak D match, TRBD2 (6 bases). Germline CDR1 is SGDLS and CDR2 is YYNGEE. V was cut by 6 bases and J by 0 bases, with 19 bases left in between. CDR3 length: 17 residues. The CDR3: CASKRDGGKSSYNEQFF. In nucleotides, the CDR3 is TGTGCCAGCAAGAGGGACGGAGGGAAAAGCTCCTACAATGAGCAGTTCTTC.

This clonotype has only a few counts. The chain is built from TRBV3-1 and TRBJ2-6; tentatively, D is TRBD1 (6 bases). Germline V gives CDR1 LGHDT, CDR2 YNNKEL (reference sequence). This CDR3 is built from 19 residues. V was clipped by 7 bases and J by 1 base, with 23 bases between them. The CDR3 loop reads CASNRIGTPKPSGANVLTF. The CDR3 DNA reads as TGTGCCAGCAACCGCATCGGGACACCGAAACCGTCTGGGGCCAACGTCCTGACTTTC.

The CDR3 DNA is TGCAGTGCTAGAGGGCTTTATAGCAATCAGCCCCAGCATTTT. Translation gives CSARGLYSNQPQHF. The chain combines TRBV20-1 with TRBJ1-5; D remains ambiguous. This CDR3 contains 14 residues. CDR1 is DFQATT and CDR2 is SNEGSKA in the germline V gene (reference sequence). V dropped 1 base and J dropped 0 bases, with 7 bases sitting between them.

This clonotype was counted ten times or more. The gene calls are TRBV7-6 and TRBJ2-1, with D perhaps TRBD2 (5 bases). The V gene lost 0 bases and the J gene lost 10 bases, with 10 bases spanning the gap. Germline values: CDR1 SGHVS, CDR2 FNYEAQ. The CDR3 spans 13 residues. CDR3 residues: CASSLAGVSEQFF. The CDR3 DNA follows: TGTGCCAGCAGCTTAGCGGGAGTCTCGGAGCAGTTCTTC.

This chain's CDR3 is CASSPRVGADSGNTIYF. The CDR3 nucleotides are TGTGCCAGCTCACCAAGAGTAGGGGCCGACTCTGGAAACACCATATATTTT. The chain employs TRBV18 and TRBJ1-3; TRBD1 is a possible D gene (5 bases). Trimming took 2 bases from V and 0 from J, leaving 14 bases between them. CDR3 size: 17 residues. Germline CDR1 and CDR2: KGHSH and LQKENI.

The sample holds many counts of this clonotype. The rearrangement links TRBV27 to TRBJ2-1; 10 bases match TRBD2. Germline V gene lookup returns CDR1 MNHEY and CDR2 SMNVEV (reference sequence). J lost 6 bases, V lost 5 bases, and 7 bases had no gene match. There are 15 residues in the CDR3. The CDR3 region is CASSPLQREGNEQFF. The CDR3 nucleotides read TGTGCCAGCAGTCCCCTCCAGCGGGAGGGCAATGAGCAGTTCTTC.

This clonotype was seen at least ten times. V and J are TRBV7-2 and TRBJ2-3; TRBD2 agrees at 8 bases. The CDR3 is 16 residues long. J gave up 0 bases and V 5 bases, and 7 bases lay outside the gene matches. The germline gives CDR1 SGHTA, CDR2 FQGNSA. CDR3 loop: CASSPRGGSSTDTQYF. The CDR3, as DNA: TGTGCCAGCAGCCCCCGGGGGGGAAGCAGCACAGATACGCAGTATTTT.

The table lists this clonotype with many counts. This chain joins TRBV10-3 and TRBJ1-3; D is unresolved. Germline CDR1 and CDR2: ENHRY and SYGVKD. This CDR3 is 14 amino acids long. Trimming shortened V by 3 bases and J by 4 bases, and 10 bases separated the two germline ends. CDR3 sequence (DNA): TGTGCCATCAGTGAATCTGGGTACGGAAACACCATATATTTT. Encoded protein: CAISESGYGNTIYF.

A remark on this clonotype: A much larger clone is a single base away; this may be a read error. Likely a read error: the CDR3 ends without its conserved phenylalanine or tryptophan. V usage is TRBV20-1 and J usage is TRBJ1-1, with D possibly being TRBD1 (6 bases). The CDR3 is 14 amino acids. V shed 1 base and J shed 9 bases, with 18 bases lying between them. Germline V gene data show CDR1 as DFQATT and CDR2 as SNEGSKA (reference sequence). CDR3: CSARGGVQGSKAFL. DNA for the CDR3: TGCAGTGCTAGAGGGGGGGTCCAGGGGAGTAAAGCTTTCCTT.

This clonotype has a count of ten or more. The J gene is TRBJ1-1, the V gene TRBV6-2 or TRBV6-3; TRBD1 agrees at 7 bases. From germline, CDR1 is MNHEY and CDR2 SVGEGT. The CDR3 spans 16 residues. Germline trimming cut 2 bases from V and 5 bases from J; bases unmatched to any gene: 11. CDR3 amino acids: CASSYAPTGFGTEAFF. The DNA for the CDR3 is TGTGCCAGCAGTTACGCGCCGACAGGGTTCGGAACTGAAGCTTTCTTT.

The rearrangement joins TRBV20-1 to TRBJ2-7; D not certain. V shed 3 bases and J shed 2 bases, with 8 bases lying between them. This CDR3 has 12 residues. Germline loops: CDR1 DFQATT, CDR2 SNEGSKA (reference sequence). CDR3 coding DNA: TGCAGTGCTAGTCCGTACACCTACGAGCAGTACTTC. It codes for CSASPYTYEQYF.

The CDR3: CASSARPLSYEQYF. The CDR3 DNA sequence: TGTGCCAGTTCCGCCCGGCCCCTCTCCTACGAGCAGTACTTC. This rearrangement joins TRBV27 to TRBJ2-7; no reliable D call. The CDR3 is 14 amino acids. The V and J ends lost 9 bases and 0 bases respectively, with 15 bases between them. Germline V lookup: CDR1 MNHEY, CDR2 SMNVEV (reference sequence).

This rearrangement joins TRBV27 to TRBJ2-3, with 7 nucleotides matching TRBD2. Germline-derived CDR1 and CDR2 are MNHEY and SMNVEV (reference sequence). The trim removed 7 bases at V and 6 bases at J, leaving 7 bases unmatched. CDR3 length: 13 residues. The CDR3 DNA follows: TGTGCCAGCAAAGGGAGGGGTCAGGATACGCAGTATTTT. Amino acids: CASKGRGQDTQYF.

This clonotype appeared a few times. This chain connects TRBV3-1 to TRBJ2-3, with 9 bases aligning to TRBD1. V lost 3 bases to trimming and J lost 2 bases; unmatched junction nucleotides: 6. CDR1 and CDR2 (germline): LGHDT, YNNKEL (reference sequence). The CDR3 runs 16 residues. CDR3: CASSHPQGANTDTQYF. The CDR3 DNA follows: TGTGCCAGCAGCCACCCACAGGGGGCCAACACAGATACGCAGTATTTT.

This clonotype was seen a few times. V and J are TRBV5-1 and TRBJ1-1; TRBD1 aligns across 8 bases. The V gene's germline CDR1 is SGHRS and CDR2 YFSETQ. CDR3 size: 15 residues. J gave up 4 bases and V 0 bases, and 5 bases lay outside the gene matches. The DNA for the CDR3 is TGCGCCAGCAGCTTGGCCTTGCAGGGGGCCACTGAAGCTTTCTTT. It specifies CASSLALQGATEAFF. Supplemented by reference TRBV5-1 and TRBJ1-1, the full variable domain reads KAGVTQTPRYLIKTRGQQVTLSCSPISGHRSVSWYQQTPGQGLQFLFEYFSETQRNKGNFPGRFSGRQFSNSRSEMNVSTLELGDSALYLCASSLALQGATEAFFGQGTRLTVV.

CDR3 in amino acids: CASGLGQGPGEQFF. CDR3 coding DNA: TGTGCTAGTGGTTTGGGACAGGGGCCGGGGGAGCAGTTCTTC. This chain links TRBV12-5 with TRBJ2-1; TRBD1 aligns across 8 bases. Germline V lookup: CDR1 LGHNT, CDR2 FRNRAP. The CDR3 extends over 14 amino acids. After removal of 1 base from V and 10 bases from J, the junction contained 6 bases not matched to a gene.

This clonotype occurred many times. The rearrangement links TRBV30 to TRBJ1-5, with 12 nucleotides matching TRBD1. V lost 2 bases, J lost 5 bases, and 10 bases stayed unmatched. The CDR3 runs to 17 residues. Germline CDR1 reads GTSNPN; CDR2 reads SVGIG (reference sequence). The CDR3: CAWSRDRGQSGDQPQHF. In nucleotides, the CDR3 is TGTGCCTGGAGTAGGGACAGGGGGCAGTCTGGTGATCAGCCCCAGCATTTT.

This clonotype was observed many times. The V and J genes are TRBV6-2 or TRBV6-3 and TRBJ2-1; D unresolved. The CDR3 sequence is 15 residues long. The V end was cut by 6 bases, the J end by 2 bases, with 14 bases between. CDR1 is MNHEY, CDR2 SVGEGT, per germline. The chain's CDR3 is CASRHHPTAYNEQFF. The CDR3 DNA reads TGTGCCAGCAGGCATCATCCTACTGCCTACAATGAGCAGTTCTTC.

In its sample, this clonotype was seen many times. V usage is TRBV13 and J usage is TRBJ2-7, with a tentative D call TRBD1 (6 bases). Trimming pared 5 bases from V and 2 bases from J, leaving 10 bases between. The CDR3 runs to 13 residues. The germline V gene has CDR1 PRHDT and CDR2 FYEKMQ (reference sequence). The DNA of the CDR3 is TGTGCCAGCAGCCTTAAGGGGGCCTACGAGCAGTACTTC. As protein: CASSLKGAYEQYF.